The rows below give T cell receptor beta chains drawn from one sample of a study of monozygotic twins with inflammatory bowel disease. For each CDR3 protein, TCRdb gives one entry from its re-call of the 5' RACE reads, without DNA. Its table lists more than 350,000 distinct CDR3 sequences. The material sequenced was blood. Every receptor here comes from a human donor with ulcerative colitis or Crohn's disease, or a healthy co-twin of an affected twin (not recorded which). CDR3s include the opening cysteine and the closing phenylalanine or tryptophan. The order of the fields is V gene, J gene, CDR3 protein.

TRBV7-2	TRBJ2-3	CAISLGGLATDTQYF
TRBV20-1	TRBJ1-4	CSARDRRNTGSGEKLFF
TRBV28	TRBJ2-2	CATWTSLNTGELFF
TRBV19	TRBJ2-7	CASSPSPVSSYEQYF
TRBV20-1	TRBJ1-2	CSAGTGVRDGYTF
TRBV4-3	TRBJ1-2	CASSQAGTDTSYGYTF
TRBV29-1	TRBJ2-7	CSVLSNYEQYF
TRBV27	TRBJ2-7	CASKGNRDRGSEQYF
TRBV7-9	TRBJ2-7	CASSLSAGSHEQYF
TRBV7-2	TRBJ2-3	CASSFTVTDTQYF
TRBV6-2/TRBV6-3	TRBJ2-2	CASRLQGLGGELFF
TRBV7-8	TRBJ1-4	CASSLGGVYNEKLFF
TRBV1	TRBJ1-3	CTSSNPGTSGSGNTIYF
TRBV19	TRBJ1-1	CASMLGFTEAFF
TRBV27	TRBJ2-7	CASSYGLAGSVEQYF
TRBV28	TRBJ1-1	CASRPHTGGGTEAFF
TRBV7-3	TRBJ2-3	CASSLDRTDTQYF
TRBV4-1	TRBJ1-2	CASSPAGGENYGYTF
TRBV7-3	TRBJ2-3	CASSLIASGGTDTQYF
TRBV5-8	TRBJ1-4	CASSLYGGDGLFF
TRBV5-1	TRBJ2-1	CASSPGGSGSQYNEQFF
TRBV12-3/TRBV12-4	TRBJ2-7	CASSTPQGLGYEQYF
TRBV6-6	TRBJ1-5	CASSYLDSGQPQHF
TRBV11-2	TRBJ2-7	CASSSDPGLSYEQYF
TRBV7-9	TRBJ2-2	CASTETVSTGELFF